The source of this T cell receptor beta chain is a study of siplizumab effects on memory and regulatory T cells. Findings and limits, study-wide: A naive or memory phenotype could not be assigned to roughly 80-96% of the proliferating CD4+ or CD8+ clones. The suppressive capacity of proliferating Tregs from siplizumab cultures remained unconfirmed. With siplizumab, cumulative frequency of CD4+ memory-derived alloreactive sequences dropped significantly.

Comment on this clone: No antigen is known for it.

Assay: immunoSEQ multiplex PCR; the TCRdb copy retains only in-frame clones and omits some. The sample yields around 100,000 clones, about 90% seen once. V lost 2 bases, J lost 7 bases, and 16 bases stayed unmatched. The CDR3 consists of 18 residues. Per germline, CDR1 MNHEY and CDR2 SMNVEV (reference sequence). This receptor was taken from a human donor in good health. The chain has TRBV27 and TRBJ1-5; TRBD1 agrees at 8 bases. The sample comprised CD4+ T cells sorted from blood. CDR3 nucleotides: TGTGCCAGCAGTTTACCGGACAGGGTAACGGGTGTATGGCAGCCCCAGCATTTT. It is translated as CASSLPDRVTGVWQPQHF.